The entry below gives a single T cell receptor (beta chain) sequence along with its context. Its antigen is still unknown. The observed sequence ends 3 residues before the CDR3 terminus, with the missing tail filled in from the germline J gene. Other DNA sequences in this sample translate to the same CDR3. V was pared by 4 bases and J by 1 base, with 8 bases between. Germline V gene sequence: CDR1 LNHDA, CDR2 SQIVND (reference sequence). This CDR3 has 14 residues. The repertoire was sequenced with immunoSEQ multiplex PCR; TCRdb's copy has only in-frame clones and lacks some. The sample data list roughly 35,000 clones. This sample stems from a study of T cells in women clearing cervical HPV infection. Study at large: Controls were women whose single incident HPV16 infection cleared within 12 months without precancer or cancer. Overall study findings and caveats: Associations may precede or follow infection; HPV-specific or memory T cells were not isolated.

Dot-blot hybridization genotyped cervical HPV amplified with MY09/MY11 PCR. Specimen: blood buffy coat. This rearrangement joins TRBV19 to TRBJ1-5, with D hard to call. The origin of this receptor is a woman aged 18 to 75 with a cervical HPV16 infection that either progressed to CIN3+ or cleared (not recorded which). CDR3 sequence reads: CASSRPPSNQPQHF. The sequenced CDR3 bases are TGTGCCAGTAGTAGGCCCCCGAGCAATCAGCCC.